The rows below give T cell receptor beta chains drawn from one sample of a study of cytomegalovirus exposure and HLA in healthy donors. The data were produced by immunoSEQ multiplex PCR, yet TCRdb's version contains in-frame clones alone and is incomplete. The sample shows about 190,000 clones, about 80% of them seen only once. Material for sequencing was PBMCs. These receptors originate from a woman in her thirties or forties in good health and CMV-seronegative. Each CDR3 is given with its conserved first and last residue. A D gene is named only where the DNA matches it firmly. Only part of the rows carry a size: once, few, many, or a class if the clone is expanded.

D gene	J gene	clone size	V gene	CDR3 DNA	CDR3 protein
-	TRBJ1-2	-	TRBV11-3	TGTGCCAGCAGCTTGGGCAGGCGAACAGTCAACTATGGCTACACCTTC	CASSLGRRTVNYGYTF
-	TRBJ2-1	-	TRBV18	TGTGCCAGCTCACCCCTCCGAGGAGGTGGAGCCAGGGGTACGGGAAGCTCCTACAATGAGCAGTTCTTC	CASSPLRGGGARGTGSSYNEQFF
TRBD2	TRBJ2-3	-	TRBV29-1	TGCAGCGCGCGCGGGACTAGCGGGAGTGGTACAGATACGCAGTATTTT	CSARGTSGSGTDTQYF
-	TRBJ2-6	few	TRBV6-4	TGTGCCAGCAGTGACGCGGGTATTGTTGGGGCCAACGTCCTGACTTTC	CASSDAGIVGANVLTF
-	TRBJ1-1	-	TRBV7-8	TGTGCCAGCAGCTTTTGGGGAGGTGACATGAACACTGAAGCTTTCTTT	CASSFWGGDMNTEAFF
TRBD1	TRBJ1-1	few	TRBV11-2	TGTGCCAGCAGCCGGGACAGAAATGAAGCTTTCTTT	CASSRDRNEAFF
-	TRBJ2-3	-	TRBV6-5	TGTGCCAGCAGTTACCGAAGGGTAGGAGGGACAGATACGCAGTATTTT	CASSYRRVGGTDTQYF
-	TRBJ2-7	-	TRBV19	TGTGCCATCACCCCATCGGCAGGGGCTAGTGAGCAGTACTTC	CAITPSAGASEQYF
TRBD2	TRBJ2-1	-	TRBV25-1	TGTGCCAGCAGTGAATTAGCTAGCGGGGCTTACAATGAGCAGTTCTTC	CASSELASGAYNEQFF
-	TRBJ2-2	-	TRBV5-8	TGTGCCAGCAGCCCTAGCGTTTTTTCCGGGGAGCTGTTTTTT	CASSPSVFSGELFF
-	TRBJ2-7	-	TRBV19	TGTGCCAGTAGTCGGGACTCCAAGGGCTACGAGCAGTACTTC	CASSRDSKGYEQYF
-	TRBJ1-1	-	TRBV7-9	TGTGCCAGCAGCTTAGATCCAGGGTCGGGTGAAGCTTTCTTT	CASSLDPGSGEAFF
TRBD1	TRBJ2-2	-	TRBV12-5	TGTGCTAGTGGTTTGGCAAGACAGGGGTCGAACACCGGGGAGCTGTTTTTT	CASGLARQGSNTGELFF
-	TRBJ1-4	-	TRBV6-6	TGTGCCAGCAGTTACTCCGCTGGGGGCGTAGGTGAAAAACTGTTTTTT	CASSYSAGGVGEKLFF
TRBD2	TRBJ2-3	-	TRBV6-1	TGTGCCAGCAGTGAAGTGGGACTGACTAGCGGGAGAAGCACAGATACGCAGTATTTT	CASSEVGLTSGRSTDTQYF
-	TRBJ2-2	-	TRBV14	TGTGCCAGCAGCCAAAAAAAAGGAGGGGCTTACACCGGGGAGCTGTTTTTT	CASSQKKGGAYTGELFF
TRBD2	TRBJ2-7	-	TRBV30	TGTGCCTGGAGTGGGGGACTAGCGGGGAAGCTTCGGCAGTACTTC	CAWSGGLAGKLRQYF
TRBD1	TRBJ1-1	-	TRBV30	TGTGCCTCTGAGGGACAGGAGAACACTGAAGCTTTCTTT	CASEGQENTEAFF
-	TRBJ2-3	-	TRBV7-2	TGTGCCAGCAGCGGGAGCGGTAGCACAGATACGCAGTATTTT	CASSGSGSTDTQYF
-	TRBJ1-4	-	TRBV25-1	TGTGCCAGCAGTGAACCTCTCGGGTTGAATGAAAAACTGTTTTTT	CASSEPLGLNEKLFF
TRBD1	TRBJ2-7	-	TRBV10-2	TGCGCCAGCAGGGGGACAGGGGACTACGAGCAGTACTTC	CASRGTGDYEQYF
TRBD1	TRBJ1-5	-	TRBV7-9	TGTGCCAGCAGCTTATCCGGGACAGCTGGCCAGCCCCAGCATTTT	CASSLSGTAGQPQHF
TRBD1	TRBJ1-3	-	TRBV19	TGTGCCAGTAGTATCAGGGGGCCCTTTGGAAACACCATATATTTT	CASSIRGPFGNTIYF
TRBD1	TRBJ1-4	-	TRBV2	TGTGCCAGCAGCCTCCGGGACAGGGTTAATGAAAAACTGTTTTTT	CASSLRDRVNEKLFF
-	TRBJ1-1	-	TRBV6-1	TGTGCCAGCAGTCCCACACACGGGGTATGGGAAGCTTTCTTT	CASSPTHGVWEAFF
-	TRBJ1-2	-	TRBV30	TGTGCCTGGACCCTCGGCTATGGCTACACCTTC	CAWTLGYGYTF
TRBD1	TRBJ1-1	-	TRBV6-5	TGTGCCAGCAGTACAGGGGAGGAGGCTTTCTTT	CASSTGEEAFF
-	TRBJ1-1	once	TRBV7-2	TGTGCCAGCAACCCCCGGGGGAACACTGAAGCTTTCTTT	CASNPRGNTEAFF
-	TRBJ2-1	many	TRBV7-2	TGTGCCAGCAGCTTGGTCGCGGGCCCCACGAATGAGCAGTTCTTC	CASSLVAGPTNEQFF
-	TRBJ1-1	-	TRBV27	TGTGCCAGCAGTTTCGTGCAGGGTTACACTGAAGCTTTCTTT	CASSFVQGYTEAFF
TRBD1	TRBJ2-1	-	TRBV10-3	TGTGCCATCAGTGGGGACAGCCCCTACAATGAGCAGTTCTTC	CAISGDSPYNEQFF
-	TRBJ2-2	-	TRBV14	TGTGCCAGCAGCCAAGAGCTCACAGGGTTCGGGGAGCTGTTTTTT	CASSQELTGFGELFF
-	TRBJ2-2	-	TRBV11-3	TGTGCCAGCAGCTTGGGACTGTACACCGGGGAGCTGTTTTTT	CASSLGLYTGELFF
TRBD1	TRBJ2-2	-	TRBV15	TGTGCCACCAGCAGCGGGACAGGGTTCGGGGAGCTGTTTTTT	CATSSGTGFGELFF
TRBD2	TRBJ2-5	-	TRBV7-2	TGTGCCAGCAGCTTCTTTGGACTAGCGGGAGTGGAGACCCAGTACTTC	CASSFFGLAGVETQYF
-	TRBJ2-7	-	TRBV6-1	TGTGCCAGCAGTGAATCGGCGGGAATTTTCTACGAGCAGTACTTC	CASSESAGIFYEQYF
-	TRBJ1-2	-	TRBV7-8	TGTGCCAGCAGCTTAGGTGGCAGTAACTATGGCTACACCTTC	CASSLGGSNYGYTF
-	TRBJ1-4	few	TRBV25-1	TGTGCCAGCAGTGAAACGGTAAAATATGAAAAACTGTTTTTT	CASSETVKYEKLFF
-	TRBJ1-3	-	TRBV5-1	TGCGCCAGCAGCTTGACCACAGGGACTGGAAACACCATATATTTT	CASSLTTGTGNTIYF
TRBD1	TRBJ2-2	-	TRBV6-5	TGTGCCAGCGCACGGGGACAGTTCACCGGGGAGCTGTTTTTT	CASARGQFTGELFF